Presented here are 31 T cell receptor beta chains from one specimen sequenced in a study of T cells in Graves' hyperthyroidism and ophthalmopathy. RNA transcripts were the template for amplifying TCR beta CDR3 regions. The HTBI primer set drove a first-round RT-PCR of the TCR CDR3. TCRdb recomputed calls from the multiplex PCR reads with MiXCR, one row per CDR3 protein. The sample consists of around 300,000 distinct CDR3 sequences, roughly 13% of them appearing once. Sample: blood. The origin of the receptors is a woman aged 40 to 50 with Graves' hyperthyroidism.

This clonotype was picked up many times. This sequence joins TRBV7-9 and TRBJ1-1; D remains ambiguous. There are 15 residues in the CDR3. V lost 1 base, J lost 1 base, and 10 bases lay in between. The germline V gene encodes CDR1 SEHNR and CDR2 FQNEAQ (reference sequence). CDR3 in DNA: TGTGCCAGCAGCTTAGTCCGAGAGTGGAACACTGAAGCTTTCTTT. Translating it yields CASSLVREWNTEAFF.

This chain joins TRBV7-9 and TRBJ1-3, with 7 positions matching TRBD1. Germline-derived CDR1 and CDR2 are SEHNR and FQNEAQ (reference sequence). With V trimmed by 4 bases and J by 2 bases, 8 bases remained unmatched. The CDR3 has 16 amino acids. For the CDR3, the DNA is TGTGCCAGCAGCTCCTCCCGGACAGGCCCTGGAAACACCATATATTTT. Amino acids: CASSSSRTGPGNTIYF.

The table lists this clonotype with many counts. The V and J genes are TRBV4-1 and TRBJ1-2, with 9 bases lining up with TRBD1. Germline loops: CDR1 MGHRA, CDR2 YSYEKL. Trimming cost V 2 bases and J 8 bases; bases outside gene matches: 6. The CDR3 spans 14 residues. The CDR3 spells CASSQPTGGLGYTF. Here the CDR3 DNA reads TGCGCCAGCAGCCAACCGACAGGGGGTTTAGGCTACACCTTC.

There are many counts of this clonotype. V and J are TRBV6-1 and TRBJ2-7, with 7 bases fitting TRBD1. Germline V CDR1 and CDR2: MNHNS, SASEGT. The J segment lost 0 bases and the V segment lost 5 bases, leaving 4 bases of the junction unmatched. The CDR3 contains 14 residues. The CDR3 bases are TGTGCCAGCAGTCAGACAGGGAGCTCCTACGAGCAGTACTTC. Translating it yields CASSQTGSSYEQYF.

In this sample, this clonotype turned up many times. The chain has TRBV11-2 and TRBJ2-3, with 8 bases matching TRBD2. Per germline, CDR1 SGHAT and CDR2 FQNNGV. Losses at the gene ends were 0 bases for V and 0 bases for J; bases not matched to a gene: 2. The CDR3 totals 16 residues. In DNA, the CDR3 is TGTGCCAGCAGCTTAGATAGCGGGGCTAGCACAGATACGCAGTATTTT. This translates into CASSLDSGASTDTQYF.

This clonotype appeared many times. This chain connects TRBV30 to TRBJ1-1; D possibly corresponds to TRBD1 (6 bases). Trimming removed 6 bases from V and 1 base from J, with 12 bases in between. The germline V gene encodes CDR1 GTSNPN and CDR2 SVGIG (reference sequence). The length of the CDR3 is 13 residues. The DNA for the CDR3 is TGTGCCTGCAAACGGGGGGCGAACACTGAAGCTTTCTTT. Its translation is CACKRGANTEAFF. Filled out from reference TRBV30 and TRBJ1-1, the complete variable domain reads SQTIHQWPATLVQPVGSPLSLECTVEGTSNPNLYWYRQAAGRGLQLLFYSVGIGQISSEVPQNLSASRPQDRQFILSSKKLLLSDSGFYLCACKRGANTEAFFGQGTRLTVV.

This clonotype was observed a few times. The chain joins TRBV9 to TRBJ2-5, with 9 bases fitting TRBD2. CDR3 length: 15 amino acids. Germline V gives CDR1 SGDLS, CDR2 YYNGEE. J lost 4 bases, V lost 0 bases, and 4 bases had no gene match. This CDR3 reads CASSVGGGRGETQYF. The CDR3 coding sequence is TGTGCCAGCAGCGTAGGCGGCGGGAGGGGAGAGACCCAGTACTTC.

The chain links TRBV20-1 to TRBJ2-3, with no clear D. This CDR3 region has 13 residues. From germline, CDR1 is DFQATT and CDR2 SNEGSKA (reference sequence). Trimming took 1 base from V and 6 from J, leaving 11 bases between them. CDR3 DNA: TGCAGTGCTAGAGGGTGGTGGCCCGATACGCAGTATTTT. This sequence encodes CSARGWWPDTQYF.

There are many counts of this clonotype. The CDR3: CASSLVVYEQYF. In DNA, the CDR3 is TGTGCCAGCAGCTTAGTCGTTTACGAGCAGTACTTC. V gene TRBV11-2 combines with J gene TRBJ2-7; D gene uncertain. V lost 1 base and J 4 bases, leaving 5 bases between the germline ends. The length of the CDR3 is 12 residues. CDR1 is SGHAT, CDR2 FQNNGV, per germline.

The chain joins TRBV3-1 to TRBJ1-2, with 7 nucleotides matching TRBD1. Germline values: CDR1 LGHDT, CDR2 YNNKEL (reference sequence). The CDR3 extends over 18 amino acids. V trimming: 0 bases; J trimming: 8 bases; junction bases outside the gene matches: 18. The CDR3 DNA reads TGTGCCAGCAGCCAAGAGTTCCTGACAGCCCCAGGGACAGAGGGCTACACCTTC. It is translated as CASSQEFLTAPGTEGYTF. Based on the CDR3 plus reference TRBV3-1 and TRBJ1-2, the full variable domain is DTAVSQTPKYLVTQMGNDKSIKCEQNLGHDTMYWYKQDSKKFLKIMFSYNNKELIINETVPNRFSPKSPDKAHLNLHINSLELGDSAVYFCASSQEFLTAPGTEGYTFGSGTRLTVV.

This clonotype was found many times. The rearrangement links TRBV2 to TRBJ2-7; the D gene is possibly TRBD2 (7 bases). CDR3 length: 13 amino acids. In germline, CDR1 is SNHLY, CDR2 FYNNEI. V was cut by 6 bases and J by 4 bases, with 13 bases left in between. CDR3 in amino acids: CASSRGAIYEQYF. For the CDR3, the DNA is TGTGCCAGCAGCCGGGGGGCTATATACGAGCAGTACTTC. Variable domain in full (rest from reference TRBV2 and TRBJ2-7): EPEVTQTPSHQVTQMGQEVILRCVPISNHLYFYWYRQILGQKVEFLVSFYNNEISEKSEIFDDQFSVERPDGSNFTLKIRSTKLEDSAMYFCASSRGAIYEQYFGPGTRLTVT.

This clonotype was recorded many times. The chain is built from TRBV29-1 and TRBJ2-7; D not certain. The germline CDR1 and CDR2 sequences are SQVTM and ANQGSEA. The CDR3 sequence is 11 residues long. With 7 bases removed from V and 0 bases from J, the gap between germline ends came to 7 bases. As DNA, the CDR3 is TGCAGCGGACGGACCTCCTACGAGCAGTACTTC. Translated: CSGRTSYEQYF.

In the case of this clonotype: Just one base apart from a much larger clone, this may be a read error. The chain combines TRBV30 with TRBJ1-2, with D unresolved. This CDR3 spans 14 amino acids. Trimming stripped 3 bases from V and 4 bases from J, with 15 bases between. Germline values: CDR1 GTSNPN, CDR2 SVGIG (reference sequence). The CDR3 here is CAWSGRRAFYGYTF. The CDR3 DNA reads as TGTGCCTGGAGCGGCAGACGTGCCTTCTATGGCTACACCTTC. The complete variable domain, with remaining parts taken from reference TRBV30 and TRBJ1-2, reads SQTIHQWPATLVQPVGSPLSLECTVEGTSNPNLYWYRQAAGRGLQLLFYSVGIGQISSEVPQNLSASRPQDRQFILSSKKLLLSDSGFYLCAWSGRRAFYGYTFGSGTRLTVV.

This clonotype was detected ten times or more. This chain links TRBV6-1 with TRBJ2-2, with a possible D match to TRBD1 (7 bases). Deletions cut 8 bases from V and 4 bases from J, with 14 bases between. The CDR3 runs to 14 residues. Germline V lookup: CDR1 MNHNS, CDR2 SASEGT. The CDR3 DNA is TGTGCCAGCCAGGGGGGCAGATCCACCGGGGAGCTGTTTTTT. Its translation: CASQGGRSTGELFF.

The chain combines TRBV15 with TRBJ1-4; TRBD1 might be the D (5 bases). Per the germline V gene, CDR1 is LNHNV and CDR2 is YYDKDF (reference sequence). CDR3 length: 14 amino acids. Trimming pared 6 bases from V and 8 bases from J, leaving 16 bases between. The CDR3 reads CATSPGARGEKLFF. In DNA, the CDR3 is TGTGCCACCAGTCCCGGGGCCCGGGGGGAAAAACTGTTTTTT.

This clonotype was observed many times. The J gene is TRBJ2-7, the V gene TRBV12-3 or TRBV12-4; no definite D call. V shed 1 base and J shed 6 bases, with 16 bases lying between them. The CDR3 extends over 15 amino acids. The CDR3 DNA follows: TGTGCCAGCAGTTTAGTCCGGGCCCCCGGTGGCGAGCAGTACTTC. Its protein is CASSLVRAPGGEQYF.

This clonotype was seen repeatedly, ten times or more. CDR3 loop: CASSYSGLAGDGELFF. CDR3 DNA sequence: TGTGCCAGCAGTTACTCGGGACTAGCGGGAGACGGGGAGCTGTTTTTT. The chain carries TRBV6-5 and TRBJ2-2, with 14 bases matching TRBD2. The CDR3 contains 16 residues. Germline CDR1 MNHEY, CDR2 SVGAGI. The trim removed 0 bases at V and 7 bases at J, leaving 1 base unmatched.

CDR3 loop: CASSPRTSGYYNEQFF. The DNA for the CDR3 is TGTGCCAGCAGCCCGAGGACTAGCGGGTACTACAATGAGCAGTTCTTC. V usage is TRBV3-1 and J usage is TRBJ2-1, with 11 bases identical to TRBD2. V lost 4 bases, J lost 3 bases, and 5 bases stayed unmatched. The CDR3 runs 16 residues. The germline V gene encodes CDR1 LGHDT and CDR2 YNNKEL (reference sequence).

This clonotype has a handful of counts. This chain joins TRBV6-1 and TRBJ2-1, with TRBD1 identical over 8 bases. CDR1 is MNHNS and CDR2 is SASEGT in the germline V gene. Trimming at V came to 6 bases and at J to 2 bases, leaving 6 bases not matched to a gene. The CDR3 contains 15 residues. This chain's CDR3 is CASRDDRGAYNEQFF. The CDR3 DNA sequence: TGTGCCAGCAGGGATGACAGGGGAGCCTACAATGAGCAGTTCTTC.

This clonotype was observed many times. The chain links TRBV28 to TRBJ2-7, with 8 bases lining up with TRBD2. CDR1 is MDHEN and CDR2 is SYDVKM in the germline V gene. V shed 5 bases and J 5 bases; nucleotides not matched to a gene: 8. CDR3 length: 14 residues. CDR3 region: CASSLERRGDEQYF. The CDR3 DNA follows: TGTGCCAGCAGTCTGGAGCGGCGGGGGGACGAGCAGTACTTC.

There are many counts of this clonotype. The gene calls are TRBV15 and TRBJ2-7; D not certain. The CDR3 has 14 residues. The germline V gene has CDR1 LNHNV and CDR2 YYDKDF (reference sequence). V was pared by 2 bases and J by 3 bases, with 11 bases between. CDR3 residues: CATSRLGGSYEQYF. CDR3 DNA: TGTGCCACCAGCAGATTGGGCGGAAGCTACGAGCAGTACTTC. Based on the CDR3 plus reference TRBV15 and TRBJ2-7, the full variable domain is DAMVIQNPRYQVTQFGKPVTLSCSQTLNHNVMYWYQQKSSQAPKLLFHYYDKDFNNEADTPDNFQSRRPNTSFCFLDIRSPGLGDTAMYLCATSRLGGSYEQYFGPGTRLTVT.

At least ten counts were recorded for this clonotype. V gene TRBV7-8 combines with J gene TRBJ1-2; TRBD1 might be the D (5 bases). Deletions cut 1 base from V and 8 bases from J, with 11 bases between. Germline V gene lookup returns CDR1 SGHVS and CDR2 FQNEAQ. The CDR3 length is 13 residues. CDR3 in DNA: TGTGCCAGCAGCTTAGGTGGGGGTTCAGGCTACACCTTC. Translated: CASSLGGGSGYTF.

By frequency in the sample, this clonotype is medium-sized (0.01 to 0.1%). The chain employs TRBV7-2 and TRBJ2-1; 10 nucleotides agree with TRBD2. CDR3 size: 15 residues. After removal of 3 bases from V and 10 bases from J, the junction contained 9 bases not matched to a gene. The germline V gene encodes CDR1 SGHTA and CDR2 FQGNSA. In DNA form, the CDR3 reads TGTGCCAGCAGCTTTAGCGGGAGGACTCAACAGGAGCAGTTCTTC. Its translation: CASSFSGRTQQEQFF.

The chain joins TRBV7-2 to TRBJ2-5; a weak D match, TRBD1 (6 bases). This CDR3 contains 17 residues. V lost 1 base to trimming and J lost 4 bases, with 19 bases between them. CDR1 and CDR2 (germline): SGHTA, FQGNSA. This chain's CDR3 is CASSLDRGRGWRETQYF. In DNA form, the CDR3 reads TGTGCCAGCAGCTTAGATAGGGGCAGGGGTTGGCGAGAGACCCAGTACTTC.

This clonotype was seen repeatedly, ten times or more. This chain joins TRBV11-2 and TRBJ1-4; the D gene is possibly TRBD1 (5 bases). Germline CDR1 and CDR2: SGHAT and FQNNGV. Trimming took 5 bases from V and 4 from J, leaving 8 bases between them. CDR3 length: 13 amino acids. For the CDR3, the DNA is TGTGCCAGCAGCCCAGGGATTAATGAAAAACTGTTTTTT. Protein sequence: CASSPGINEKLFF. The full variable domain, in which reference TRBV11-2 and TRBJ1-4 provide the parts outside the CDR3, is EAGVAQSPRYKIIEKRQSVAFWCNPISGHATLYWYQQILGQGPKLLIQFQNNGVVDDSQLPKDRFSAERLKGVDSTLKIQPAKLEDSAVYLCASSPGINEKLFFGSGTQLSVL.

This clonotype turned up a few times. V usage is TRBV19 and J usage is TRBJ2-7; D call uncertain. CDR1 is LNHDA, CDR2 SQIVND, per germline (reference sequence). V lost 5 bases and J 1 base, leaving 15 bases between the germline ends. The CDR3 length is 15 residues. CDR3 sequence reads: CASSWAHEGSYEQYF. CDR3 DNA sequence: TGTGCCAGTAGTTGGGCACACGAAGGATCCTACGAGCAGTACTTC.

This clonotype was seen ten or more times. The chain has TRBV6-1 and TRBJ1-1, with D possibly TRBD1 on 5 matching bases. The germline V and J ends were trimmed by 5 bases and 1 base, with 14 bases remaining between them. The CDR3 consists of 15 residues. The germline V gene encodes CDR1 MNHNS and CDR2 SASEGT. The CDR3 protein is CASSRQFYSNTEAFF. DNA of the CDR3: TGTGCCAGCAGTCGACAGTTTTACTCGAACACTGAAGCTTTCTTT.

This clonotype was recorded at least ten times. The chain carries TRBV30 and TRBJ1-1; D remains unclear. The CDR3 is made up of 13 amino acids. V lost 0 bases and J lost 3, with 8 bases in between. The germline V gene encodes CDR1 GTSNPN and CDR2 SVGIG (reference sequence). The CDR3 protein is CAWSVQGDTEAFF. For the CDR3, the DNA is TGTGCCTGGAGTGTACAAGGTGACACTGAAGCTTTCTTT.

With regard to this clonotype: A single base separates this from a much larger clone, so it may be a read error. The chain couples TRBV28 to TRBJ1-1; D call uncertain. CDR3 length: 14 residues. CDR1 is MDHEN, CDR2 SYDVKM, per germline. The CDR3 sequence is CANSFWRRNTEAFF. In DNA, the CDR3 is TGTGCCAACAGTTTCTGGCGGAGAAACACTGAAGCTTTCTTT.

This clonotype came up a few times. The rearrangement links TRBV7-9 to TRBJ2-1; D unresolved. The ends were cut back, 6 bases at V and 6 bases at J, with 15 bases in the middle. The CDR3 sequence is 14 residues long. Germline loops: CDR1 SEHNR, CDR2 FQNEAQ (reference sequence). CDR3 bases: TGTGCCAGCAGGGAAGGAACCCCGATCAATGAGCAGTTCTTC. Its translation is CASREGTPINEQFF.

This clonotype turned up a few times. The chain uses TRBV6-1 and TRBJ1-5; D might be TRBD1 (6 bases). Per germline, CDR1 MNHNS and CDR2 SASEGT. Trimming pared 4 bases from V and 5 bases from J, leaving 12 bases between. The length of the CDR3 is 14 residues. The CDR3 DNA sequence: TGTGCCAGCAGTGGGGGGGCAGACTATCAGCCCCAGCATTTT. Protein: CASSGGADYQPQHF.